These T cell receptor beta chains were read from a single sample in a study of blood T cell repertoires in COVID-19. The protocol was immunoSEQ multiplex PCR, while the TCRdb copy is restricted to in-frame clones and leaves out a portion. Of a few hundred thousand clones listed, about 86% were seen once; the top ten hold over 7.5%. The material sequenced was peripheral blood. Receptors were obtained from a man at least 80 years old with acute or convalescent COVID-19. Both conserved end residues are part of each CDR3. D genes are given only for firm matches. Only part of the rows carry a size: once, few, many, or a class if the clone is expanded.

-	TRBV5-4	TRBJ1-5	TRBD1	CASSLGQGSNQPQHF	TGTGCCAGCAGCCTTGGACAGGGGAGCAATCAGCCCCAGCATTTT
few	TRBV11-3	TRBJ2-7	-	CASSPGVATPYEQYF	TGTGCCAGCAGCCCGGGAGTGGCGACCCCCTACGAGCAGTACTTC
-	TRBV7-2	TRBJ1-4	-	CASSSYLGGANEKLFF	TGTGCCAGCAGCTCATACCTGGGGGGGGCTAATGAAAAACTGTTTTTT
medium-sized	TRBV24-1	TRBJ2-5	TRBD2	CATSDATSGGLQETQYF	TGTGCCACCAGTGATGCGACTAGCGGGGGCCTACAAGAGACCCAGTACTTC
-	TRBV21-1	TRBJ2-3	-	CATLAVSSTDTQYF	TGTGCCACCTTAGCAGTATCAAGCACAGATACGCAGTATTTT
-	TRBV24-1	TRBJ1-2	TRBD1	CATSDWTGDHYGYTF	TGTGCCACCAGTGATTGGACAGGGGACCACTATGGCTACACCTTC
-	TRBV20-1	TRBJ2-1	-	CSASTRGDEQFF	TGCAGTGCTAGTACGAGAGGCGATGAGCAGTTCTTC
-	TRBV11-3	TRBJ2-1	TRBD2	CASSPPRTSGSYNEQFF	TGTGCCAGCAGCCCCCCGCGAACTAGCGGGAGCTACAATGAGCAGTTCTTC
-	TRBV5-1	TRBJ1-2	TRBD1	CASSLGAGGASEGYTF	TGCGCCAGCAGCTTGGGGGCAGGGGGCGCATCGGAAGGCTACACCTTC
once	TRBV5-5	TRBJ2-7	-	CASRPAGTYEQYF	TGTGCCAGCCGCCCGGCCGGGACCTACGAGCAGTACTTC
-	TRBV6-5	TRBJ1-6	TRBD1	CASRFSGTVGSPLHF	TGTGCCAGCAGATTTTCCGGGACAGTCGGTTCACCCCTCCACTTT
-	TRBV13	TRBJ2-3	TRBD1	CASSPRDRGSDTQYF	TGTGCCAGCAGCCCTCGGGACAGGGGGTCAGATACGCAGTATTTT
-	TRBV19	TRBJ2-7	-	CASSTPTGRGNSYEQYF	TGTGCCAGTAGTACCCCTACGGGTCGAGGAAACTCCTACGAGCAGTACTTC
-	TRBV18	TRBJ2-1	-	CASSPVPTTVGLEQFF	TGTGCCAGCTCACCGGTTCCAACGACAGTGGGGTTAGAGCAGTTCTTC
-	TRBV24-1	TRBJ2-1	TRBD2	CATSDLGWPSGSSYNEQFF	TGTGCCACCAGTGATTTGGGGTGGCCTAGCGGCAGCTCCTACAATGAGCAGTTCTTC
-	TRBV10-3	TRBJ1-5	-	CATQSREDNQPQHF	TGTGCCACCCAGAGCAGGGAGGACAATCAGCCCCAGCATTTT
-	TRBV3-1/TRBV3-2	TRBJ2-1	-	CASSQGLRGTSYNEQFF	TGTGCCAGCAGCCAAGGCTTACGGGGGACCTCCTACAATGAGCAGTTCTTC
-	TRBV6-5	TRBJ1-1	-	CASSYTPQSGTEAFF	TGTGCCAGCAGTTACACCCCGCAGTCAGGGACTGAAGCTTTCTTT
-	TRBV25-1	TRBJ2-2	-	CASSEFKQLNTGELFF	TGTGCCAGCAGTGAATTCAAACAGTTAAACACCGGGGAGCTGTTTTTT
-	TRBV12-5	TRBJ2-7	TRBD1	CASGLVLGQGAYEQYF	TGTGCTAGTGGTTTGGTACTCGGGCAGGGGGCCTACGAGCAGTACTTC
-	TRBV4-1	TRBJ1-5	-	CASSPWGASNQPQHF	TGCGCCAGCAGCCCCTGGGGAGCTAGCAATCAGCCCCAGCATTTT
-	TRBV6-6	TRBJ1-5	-	CASSWTGDQPQHF	TGTGCCAGCAGTTGGACTGGGGATCAGCCCCAGCATTTT
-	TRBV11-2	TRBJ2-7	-	CASSSSRGNLYEQYF	TGTGCCAGCAGCTCCTCCCGGGGGAACCTCTACGAGCAGTACTTC
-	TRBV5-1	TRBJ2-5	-	CASTLSPIGSGETQYF	TGCGCCAGCACCCTCTCCCCTATCGGGTCGGGGGAGACCCAGTACTTC
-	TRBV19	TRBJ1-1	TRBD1	CASSTYRGNTEAFF	TGTGCCAGTAGTACCTACAGGGGTAACACTGAAGCTTTCTTT
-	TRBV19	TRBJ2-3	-	CASSIRSPPDTQYF	TGTGCCAGTAGTATAAGGAGCCCCCCAGATACGCAGTATTTT
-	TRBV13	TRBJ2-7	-	CASTLAGRPAEQYF	TGTGCCAGCACCTTGGCGGGACGCCCCGCCGAGCAGTACTTC
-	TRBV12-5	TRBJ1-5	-	CASGPGTLSNQPQHF	TGTGCTAGTGGTCCCGGGACACTTAGCAATCAGCCCCAGCATTTT
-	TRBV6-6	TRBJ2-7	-	CASSYSNMAGEQYF	TGTGCCAGCAGTTACTCAAACATGGCGGGGGAGCAGTACTTC
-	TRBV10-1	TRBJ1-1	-	CASSDHAERKTEAFF	TGCGCCAGCAGTGATCACGCGGAGAGGAAGACTGAAGCTTTCTTT
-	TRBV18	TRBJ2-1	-	CASSIEWEQFF	TGTGCCAGCTCAATTGAGTGGGAGCAGTTCTTC
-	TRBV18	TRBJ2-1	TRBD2	CASSPAVAGGLHEQFF	TGTGCCAGCTCACCGGCTGTTGCGGGAGGGCTCCATGAGCAGTTCTTC
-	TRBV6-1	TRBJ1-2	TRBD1	CASSEAKQGSGYGYTF	TGTGCCAGCAGTGAAGCAAAACAGGGGTCGGGCTATGGCTACACCTTC
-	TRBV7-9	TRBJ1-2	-	CASSLDGWYGYTF	TGTGCCAGCAGCTTAGACGGGTGGTATGGCTACACCTTC
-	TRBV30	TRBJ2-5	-	CAWSYSPYGGPQETQYF	TGTGCCTGGAGCTACTCCCCCTACGGGGGTCCTCAAGAGACCCAGTACTTC
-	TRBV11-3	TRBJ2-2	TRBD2	CASSLVGGSWNTGELFF	TGTGCCAGCAGCTTGGTGGGCGGGAGCTGGAACACCGGGGAGCTGTTTTTT
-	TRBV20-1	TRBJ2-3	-	CSAREIDTQYF	TGCAGTGCTAGGGAGATAGATACGCAGTATTTT
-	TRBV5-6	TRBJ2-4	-	CASSSQGKGAKNIQYF	TGTGCCAGCAGCTCCCAGGGGAAAGGGGCCAAAAACATTCAGTACTTC
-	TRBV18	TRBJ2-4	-	CASSPYKGAAKNIQYF	TGTGCCAGCTCACCCTATAAGGGAGCAGCCAAAAACATTCAGTACTTC
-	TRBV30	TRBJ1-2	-	CAWATDRSRGYTF	TGTGCCTGGGCTACCGATCGATCTCGGGGCTACACCTTC
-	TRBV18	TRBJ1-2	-	CASSPRKGGSGYTF	TGTGCCAGCTCACCAAGGAAGGGAGGTTCTGGCTACACCTTC
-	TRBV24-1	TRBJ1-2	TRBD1	CATSDPQGRGGYTF	TGTGCCACCAGTGATCCACAGGGGCGGGGTGGCTACACCTTC
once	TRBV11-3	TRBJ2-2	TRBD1	CASSQAGGTGELFF	TGTGCCAGCAGTCAGGCAGGGGGAACCGGGGAGCTGTTTTTT
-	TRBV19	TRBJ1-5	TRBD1	CASSGNRGNYQPQHF	TGTGCCAGTAGTGGCAACAGGGGTAACTATCAGCCCCAGCATTTT
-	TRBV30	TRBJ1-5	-	CAWSVGGLGQPQHF	TGTGCCTGGAGTGTAGGCGGATTAGGCCAGCCCCAGCATTTT
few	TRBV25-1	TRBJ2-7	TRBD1	CASRAQGAPIEQYF	TGTGCCAGCAGGGCACAGGGGGCTCCTATTGAGCAGTACTTC
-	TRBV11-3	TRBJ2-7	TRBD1	CASSRTGAKDEQYF	TGTGCCAGCAGCCGGACAGGGGCTAAGGACGAGCAGTACTTC
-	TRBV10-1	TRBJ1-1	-	CASSRRDRTEAFF	TGCGCCAGCAGTAGGAGGGATCGTACTGAAGCTTTCTTT
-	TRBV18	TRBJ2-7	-	CASSKTGPGEQYF	TGTGCCAGCTCAAAGACAGGTCCGGGGGAGCAGTACTTC
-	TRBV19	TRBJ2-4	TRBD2	CASSGLAGATKNIQYF	TGTGCCAGTTCGGGACTAGCGGGAGCAACCAAAAACATTCAGTACTTC
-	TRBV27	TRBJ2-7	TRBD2	CASSLTSGGVYEQYF	TGTGCCAGCAGTTTAACTAGCGGGGGGGTTTACGAGCAGTACTTC
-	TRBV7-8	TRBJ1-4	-	CASSLGVRARATNEKLFF	TGTGCCAGCAGCTTAGGGGTGCGGGCACGCGCAACTAATGAAAAACTGTTTTTT
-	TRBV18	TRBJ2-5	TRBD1	CASSPAPFRQGETQYF	TGTGCCAGCTCACCAGCGCCCTTTAGACAGGGAGAGACCCAGTACTTC
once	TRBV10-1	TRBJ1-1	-	CASSESVALNTEAFF	TGCGCCAGCAGTGAGTCGGTGGCCCTGAACACTGAAGCTTTCTTT
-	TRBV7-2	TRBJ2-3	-	CASSPQWRVIGTDTQYF	TGTGCCAGCAGCCCGCAGTGGCGGGTTATAGGCACAGATACGCAGTATTTT
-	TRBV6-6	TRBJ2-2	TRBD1	CASTQRGQGRTGELFF	TGTGCCAGCACTCAAAGGGGGCAGGGTCGGACCGGGGAGCTGTTTTTT
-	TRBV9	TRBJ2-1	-	CASSVRGGFGNEQFF	TGTGCCAGCAGCGTCCGCGGCGGGTTCGGGAATGAGCAGTTCTTC
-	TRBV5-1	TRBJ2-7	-	CASSQDISYEQYF	TGCGCCAGCAGCCAGGACATCTCCTACGAGCAGTACTTC